These 14 T cell receptor beta chains were all obtained from the same sample, sequenced in a study of blood T cell repertoires in COVID-19. The assay was immunoSEQ multiplex PCR, and TCRdb's table has in-frame clones only and misses some. Altogether some 260,000 clones are present, 88% being singletons, with the ten largest covering 0.99%. Sequenced material: peripheral blood. The receptors were sampled from a middle-aged woman who had recovered from COVID-19.

CDR3 bases: TGTGCCAGCAGCCCCCGGGGGGTGGCGAGGACTGAAGCTTTCTTT. It encodes CASSPRGVARTEAFF. V usage is TRBV5-6 and J usage is TRBJ1-1; a weak D match, TRBD1 (5 bases). CDR3 length equals 15 residues. With 4 bases removed from V and 5 bases from J, the gap between germline ends came to 18 bases. Germline CDR1 and CDR2: SGHDT and YYEEEE.

The chain links TRBV5-6 to TRBJ1-5, with a weak D call TRBD1 (6 bases). V dropped 0 bases and J dropped 1 base, with 17 bases sitting between them. The CDR3 spans 18 residues. The germline CDR1 and CDR2 sequences are SGHDT and YYEEEE. The CDR3 DNA is TGTGCCAGCAGCTTGGGGAACAGGGTAGGGTACAGCAATCAGCCCCAGCATTTT. This translates into CASSLGNRVGYSNQPQHF.

The chain links TRBV6-2 or TRBV6-3 to TRBJ2-3; TRBD2 matches at 10 bases. Germline CDR1 MNHEY, CDR2 SVGEGT. The CDR3 has 18 amino acids. The V and J ends lost 6 bases and 6 bases, in that order; junction bases with no gene match: 18. The CDR3 nucleotides are TGTGCCAGCAGCCGCTCGGGGAGCGGGAGGGCCAGTTGGGATACGCAGTATTTT. Amino acid sequence: CASSRSGSGRASWDTQYF.

The chain employs TRBV7-2 and TRBJ1-2, with TRBD1 identical over 8 bases. This CDR3 comprises 14 residues. The junction had 12 bases not matched to a gene; V was cut back by 5 bases and J by 10 bases. From germline, CDR1 is SGHTA and CDR2 FQGNSA. The CDR3 nucleotides are TGTGCCAGCAGCCACACTGGGACAGGTTTGGTCTACACCTTC. It is translated as CASSHTGTGLVYTF.

The chain carries TRBV30 and TRBJ2-7; D unresolved. The CDR3 has 12 amino acids. Per germline, CDR1 GTSNPN and CDR2 SVGIG (reference sequence). CDR3 nucleotides: TGTGAGGCGGTGGGTATCGCCTACGAGCAGTACGTC. Amino acids: CEAVGIAYEQYV.

Here the CDR3 DNA reads TGTGCCAGCAGTGTTTGGGGCCAAAACATTCAGTACTTC. Translated, it gives CASSVWGQNIQYF. The chain combines TRBV2 with TRBJ2-4; D is possibly TRBD1 (5 bases). From germline, CDR1 is SNHLY and CDR2 FYNNEI. V lost 4 bases and J 5 bases, leaving 9 bases between the germline ends. The CDR3 totals 13 residues. The entire variable domain, with the rest obtained from reference TRBV2 and TRBJ2-4, is as follows: EPEVTQTPSHQVTQMGQEVILRCVPISNHLYFYWYRQILGQKVEFLVSFYNNEISEKSEIFDDQFSVERPDGSNFTLKIRSTKLEDSAMYFCASSVWGQNIQYFGAGTRLSVL.

The rearrangement uses TRBV5-1 and TRBJ1-1; the match to TRBD1 covers 11 bases. The CDR3 has 14 amino acids. Trimming cost V 3 bases and J 10 bases; bases outside gene matches: 8. The V gene's germline CDR1 is SGHRS and CDR2 YFSETQ. CDR3 bases: TGCGCCAGCAGCTCGAGGACAGGGGGCGTGGGAGCTTTCTTT. Translating gives CASSSRTGGVGAFF.

This clone was seen a handful of times. The chain couples TRBV6-5 to TRBJ1-2, with D possibly matching TRBD1 (5 bases). Deletions cut 7 bases from V and 3 bases from J, with 9 bases between. The CDR3 runs 12 residues. In germline, CDR1 is MNHEY, CDR2 SVGAGI. Written as DNA, the CDR3 is TGTGCCAGCACGCGGGGCTACTATGGCTACACCTTC. Its translation is CASTRGYYGYTF.

The CDR3 here is CASSLGAGPPQVTQYF. The CDR3 nucleotides are TGTGCCAGCAGCTTAGGAGCGGGACCTCCACAGGTCACGCAGTATTTT. The rearrangement uses TRBV7-9 and TRBJ2-3, with 7 bases lining up with TRBD2. V lost 1 base to trimming and J lost 9 bases; unmatched junction nucleotides: 13. CDR1 is SEHNR and CDR2 is FQNEAQ in the germline V gene (reference sequence). The CDR3 totals 16 residues.

This chain uses TRBV2 with TRBJ2-7, with 7 bases matching TRBD2. Unmatched junction bases numbered 6, after V lost 1 base and J lost 3 bases. CDR1 is SNHLY, CDR2 FYNNEI, per germline. This CDR3 is built from 15 residues. DNA of the CDR3: TGTGCCAGCAGTGAAGGAGCTAGCGGACTCTACGAGCAGTACGTC. This gives the protein CASSEGASGLYEQYV.

The chain joins TRBV18 to TRBJ2-1, with 7 bases that match TRBD1. CDR1 is KGHSH and CDR2 is LQKENI in the germline V gene. Trimming at V came to 0 bases and at J to 0 bases, leaving 11 bases not matched to a gene. This CDR3 region has 19 residues. In DNA form, the CDR3 reads TGTGCCAGCTCACCACCGCTAACCGGGACAGCCGACTCCTACAATGAGCAGTTCTTC. Protein product: CASSPPLTGTADSYNEQFF.

The chain uses TRBV9 and TRBJ2-7; a weak D match, TRBD1 (6 bases). The CDR3 runs 14 residues. CDR1 is SGDLS and CDR2 is YYNGEE in the germline V gene. V gave up 1 base and J gave up 5 bases, with 13 bases separating them. DNA of the CDR3: TGTGCCAGCAGCGTATCAACAGGGAACCACGAGCAGTACTTC. Residues: CASSVSTGNHEQYF.

The chain couples TRBV7-2 to TRBJ1-1; D uncertain. The CDR3 extends over 15 amino acids. V lost 5 bases, J lost 3 bases, and 16 bases lay in between. Looked up from germline, CDR1 is SGHTA and CDR2 is FQGNSA. The CDR3, as DNA: TGTGCCAGCAGCCTCAGTCCCCGTTCAGACACTGAAGCTTTCTTT. Amino acid sequence: CASSLSPRSDTEAFF.

This sequence joins TRBV4-1 and TRBJ2-7; maybe TRBD2 (7 bases). Trimming removed 7 bases at V and 5 bases at J, with 12 bases between. Germline loops: CDR1 MGHRA, CDR2 YSYEKL. This CDR3 is built from 12 residues. CDR3 coding DNA: TGCGCCAGCAAGGGGGGGGAGCACGAGCAGTACTTC. Its protein is CASKGGEHEQYF.